This TCR beta chain was sequenced during a study of T cells after yellow fever vaccination. As for the study in general: Preparing low-cell-number fractions relied on SMART-Seq v4 Ultra Low Input. Study-level points and caveats: Clonotype sharing between CD4 and CD8 compartments was small.

Making TCR cDNA involved 5'RACE template switching, which added UMIs and a universal primer site. Using its own MiXCR run on the 5' RACE reads, TCRdb lists one record per CDR3 protein. The sample lists about 220,000 distinct CDR3 sequences, roughly 3% seen once, with around 3% in the top ten. Trimming shortened V by 3 bases and J by 7 bases, and 10 bases separated the two germline ends. Looked up from germline, CDR1 is SGHTA and CDR2 is FQGNSA. The length of the CDR3 is 13 residues. This clonotype was detected ten times or more. The target antigen is unknown. This receptor was identified in a man aged 18 to 30 who received the YFV17D yellow fever vaccine. Sequenced material: CD4+ T cells sorted from PBMCs, taken 10 days after the yellow fever booster vaccination. The rearrangement uses TRBV7-2 and TRBJ2-4; D remains ambiguous. The CDR3 region is CASSFQARNIQYF. Here the CDR3 DNA reads TGTGCCAGCAGCTTTCAAGCGAGGAACATTCAGTACTTC.